This TCR beta chain was found in a study of CD8 T cells in ankylosing spondylitis. A remark on this clonotype: The antigen is unknown.

Looked up from germline, CDR1 is LNHNV and CDR2 is YYDKDF (reference sequence). This CDR3 is 16 amino acids long. Trimming cost V 0 bases and J 0 bases, with 10 bases left between them. TCRdb re-called the 5' RACE reads with MiXCR, one entry per CDR3 protein. The sample yields 470,000 or so distinct CDR3 sequences, roughly a quarter seen once. Study findings and constraints: A motif of roughly 8 highly homologous TCR beta variants was seen as apparently characteristic of ankylosing spondylitis blood. Reactive arthritis synovial fluid and blood were previously reported to contain some motif variants.

This TCR was sampled from a male donor with ankylosing spondylitis. The sample consisted of blood, either unsorted or a sorted T cell fraction (not recorded which). The rearrangement joins TRBV15 to TRBJ2-3; D is undetermined. The CDR3, as DNA: TGTGCCACCAGCAGAGACGGGCTAGTTAGCACAGATACGCAGTATTTT. The encoded protein is CATSRDGLVSTDTQYF. The whole variable domain, remainder taken from reference TRBV15 and TRBJ2-3, is DAMVIQNPRYQVTQFGKPVTLSCSQTLNHNVMYWYQQKSSQAPKLLFHYYDKDFNNEADTPDNFQSRRPNTSFCFLDIRSPGLGDTAMYLCATSRDGLVSTDTQYFGPGTRLTVL.